This TCR beta chain is from a study of T cells in Graves' hyperthyroidism and ophthalmopathy. Trimming removed 5 bases from V and 1 base from J, with 18 bases in between. Germline CDR1 and CDR2: MGHRA and YSYEKL. The CDR3 extends over 16 amino acids. This clonotype has only a few counts. Amplification targeted TCR beta CDR3 regions from RNA transcripts. HTBI primers were used for first-round RT-PCR of the TCR CDR3. TCRdb passed the multiplex PCR reads through MiXCR, listing each CDR3 protein once. The table lists 300,000 to 450,000 distinct CDR3 sequences, less than 15% of them singletons. Sequenced material: blood. This clonotype was obtained from a woman aged 18 to 35 with Graves' hyperthyroidism. The chain recombines TRBV4-1 with TRBJ2-7, with D perhaps matching TRBD1 or TRBD2 (5 bases each). The CDR3 protein is CASSFGSGPLSYEQYF. Written as DNA, the CDR3 is TGCGCCAGCAGCTTCGGGTCGGGGCCCCTTTCCTACGAGCAGTACTTC.